Described below is a single TCR beta chain sequence and its context. Its antigen is still unknown. The CDR3 covers 15 residues. Per the germline V gene, CDR1 is SGHKS and CDR2 is YYEKEE (reference sequence). Trimming removed 0 bases at V and 0 bases at J, with 8 bases between. The data belong to a study of T cell clones after liver transplantation. Findings and limits, study-wide: Graft donor-reactive T cells possibly entered the graft instead of undergoing deletion. Post-transplant, graft-donor-reactive CD4 TCRbeta sequences in blood dropped significantly in most of the 8 subjects.

Method: immunoSEQ multiplex PCR; TCRdb's copy keeps in-frame clones and lacks some. The sample lists some 50,000 clones; approximately 77% were seen once. The J gene is TRBJ2-3, the V gene TRBV5-5, with D unresolved. The source is a human patient who received a liver transplant. Some T cells here may be from the graft donor. The input for sequencing was CD4+ T cells from blood, taken at the 22-month timepoint. As DNA, the CDR3 is TGTGCCAGCAGCTTGGATTCAAGGAGCACAGATACGCAGTATTTT. Translation: CASSLDSRSTDTQYF.